The T cell receptor (beta chain) under discussion was sequenced for a study of blood T cell repertoires in COVID-19. Study summary: In each case, the material was cDNA or gDNA derived from T cells, B-cell-depleted T cells, or PBMCs.

Study processing details: Reference gene primer amplification in the assay estimated nucleated cell counts. Using immunoSEQ multiplex PCR, the repertoire was profiled, and TCRdb retains in-frame clones only, with some absent. The V and J calls and clone size are taken from that table; D and trimming were inferred from the DNA. Seen here are roughly 340,000 clones, about 89% observed once, and the top ten hold approximately 3%. The Seattle site enrolled patients during active infection and followed them longitudinally. The sequenced sample consisted of peripheral blood. This TCR came from a woman in her 30s with COVID-19, enrolled during active disease.

The CDR3 region has the DNA TGTGCCAGCAGCTTAGGGCCCGCTCAGTTCTTC. Residues: CASSLGPAQFF. The chain links TRBV7-6 to TRBJ2-1; D is undetermined. Per germline, CDR1 SGHVS and CDR2 FNYEAQ. V was pared by 1 base and J by 13 bases, with 8 bases between. This CDR3 region has 11 residues.